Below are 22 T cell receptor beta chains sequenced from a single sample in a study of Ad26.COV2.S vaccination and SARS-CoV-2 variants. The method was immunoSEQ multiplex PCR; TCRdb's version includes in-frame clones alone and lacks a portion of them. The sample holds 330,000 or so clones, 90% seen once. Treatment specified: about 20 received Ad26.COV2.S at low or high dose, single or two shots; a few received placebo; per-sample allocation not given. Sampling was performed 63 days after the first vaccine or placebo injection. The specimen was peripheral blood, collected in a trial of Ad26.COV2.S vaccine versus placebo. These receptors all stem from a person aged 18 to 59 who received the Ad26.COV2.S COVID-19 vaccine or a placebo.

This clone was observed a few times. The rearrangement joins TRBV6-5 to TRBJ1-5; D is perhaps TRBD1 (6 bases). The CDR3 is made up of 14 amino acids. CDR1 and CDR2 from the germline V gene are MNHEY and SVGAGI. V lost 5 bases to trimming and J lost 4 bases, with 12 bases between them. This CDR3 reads CASSKQGSNQPQHF. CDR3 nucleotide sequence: TGTGCCAGCAGTAAACAGGGTTCGAATCAGCCCCAGCATTTT.

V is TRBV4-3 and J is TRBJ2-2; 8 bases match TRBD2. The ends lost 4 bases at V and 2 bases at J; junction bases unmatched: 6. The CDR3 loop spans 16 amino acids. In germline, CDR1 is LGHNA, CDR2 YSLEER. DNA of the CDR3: TGCGCCAGCAGCCCCATAGCGGGGACAAACACCGGGGAGCTGTTTTTT. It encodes CASSPIAGTNTGELFF.

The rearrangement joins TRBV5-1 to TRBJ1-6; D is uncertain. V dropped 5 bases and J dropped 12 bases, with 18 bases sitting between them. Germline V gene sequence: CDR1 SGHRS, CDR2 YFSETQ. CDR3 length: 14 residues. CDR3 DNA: TGCGCCAGCAGGGAGCAGGACCTGGTCGGACCCCTCCACTTT. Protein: CASREQDLVGPLHF.

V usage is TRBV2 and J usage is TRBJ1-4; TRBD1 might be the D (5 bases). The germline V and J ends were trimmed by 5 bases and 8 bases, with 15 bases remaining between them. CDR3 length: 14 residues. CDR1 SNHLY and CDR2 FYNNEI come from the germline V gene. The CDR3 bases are TGTGCCAGCAGTCCCGGGACTGAGGGAGAAAAACTGTTTTTT. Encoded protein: CASSPGTEGEKLFF.

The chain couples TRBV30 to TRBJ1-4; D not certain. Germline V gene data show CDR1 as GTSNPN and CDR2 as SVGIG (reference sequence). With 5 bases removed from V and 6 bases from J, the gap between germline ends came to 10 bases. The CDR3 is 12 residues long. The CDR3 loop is CAWGGQDEKLFF. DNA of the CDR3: TGTGCCTGGGGAGGGCAAGATGAAAAACTGTTTTTT.

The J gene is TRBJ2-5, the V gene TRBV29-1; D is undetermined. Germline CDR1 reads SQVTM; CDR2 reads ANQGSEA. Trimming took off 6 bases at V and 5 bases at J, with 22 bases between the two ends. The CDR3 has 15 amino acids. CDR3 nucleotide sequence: TGCAGCGTCATATCCTTTCGTGAGGTCGGGGAGACCCAGTACTTC. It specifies CSVISFREVGETQYF.

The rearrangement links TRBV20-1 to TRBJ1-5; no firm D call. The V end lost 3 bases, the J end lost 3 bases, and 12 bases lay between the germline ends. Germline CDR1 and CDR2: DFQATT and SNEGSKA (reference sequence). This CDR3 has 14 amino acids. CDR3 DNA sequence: TGCAGTGCTAGTGTAAAGCCATACAATCAGCCCCAGCATTTT. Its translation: CSASVKPYNQPQHF.

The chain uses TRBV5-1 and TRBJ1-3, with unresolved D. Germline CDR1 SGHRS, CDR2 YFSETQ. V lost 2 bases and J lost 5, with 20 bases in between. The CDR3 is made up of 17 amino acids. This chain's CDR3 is CASSFQPSGVGRNTIYF. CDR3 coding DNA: TGCGCCAGCAGCTTCCAGCCCAGTGGGGTTGGTCGAAACACCATATATTTT.

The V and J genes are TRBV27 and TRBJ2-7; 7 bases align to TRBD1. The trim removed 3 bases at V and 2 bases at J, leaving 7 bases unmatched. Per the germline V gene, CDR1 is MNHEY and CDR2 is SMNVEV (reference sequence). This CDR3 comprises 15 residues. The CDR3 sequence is CASSFLGQTTYEQYF. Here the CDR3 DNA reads TGTGCCAGCAGTTTTCTGGGACAGACCACCTACGAGCAGTACTTC.

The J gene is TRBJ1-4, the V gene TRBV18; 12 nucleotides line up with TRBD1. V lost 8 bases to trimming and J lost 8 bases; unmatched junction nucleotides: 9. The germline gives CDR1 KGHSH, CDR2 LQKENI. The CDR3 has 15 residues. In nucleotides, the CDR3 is TGTGCCAGCGACGGGACAGGGGGCGTTGGAGAAAAACTGTTTTTT. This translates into CASDGTGGVGEKLFF.

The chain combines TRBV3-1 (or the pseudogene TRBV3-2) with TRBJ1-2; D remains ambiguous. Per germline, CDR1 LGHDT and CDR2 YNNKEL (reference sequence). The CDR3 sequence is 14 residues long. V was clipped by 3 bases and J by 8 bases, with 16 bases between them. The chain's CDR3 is CASSQVVKSQGYTF. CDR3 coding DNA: TGTGCCAGCAGCCAGGTCGTGAAGTCTCAAGGCTACACCTTC.

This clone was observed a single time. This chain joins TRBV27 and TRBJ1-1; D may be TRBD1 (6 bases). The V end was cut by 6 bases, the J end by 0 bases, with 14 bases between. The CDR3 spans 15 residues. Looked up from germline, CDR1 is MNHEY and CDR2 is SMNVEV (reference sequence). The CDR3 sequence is CASRPMGQLNTEAFF. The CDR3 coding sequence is TGTGCCAGCAGGCCCATGGGACAATTGAACACTGAAGCTTTCTTT.

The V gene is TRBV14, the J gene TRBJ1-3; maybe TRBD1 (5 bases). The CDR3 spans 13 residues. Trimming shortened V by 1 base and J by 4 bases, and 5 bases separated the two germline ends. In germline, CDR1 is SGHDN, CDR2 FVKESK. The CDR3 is CASSQGTGNTIYF. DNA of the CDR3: TGTGCCAGCAGCCAAGGGACAGGAAACACCATATATTTT.

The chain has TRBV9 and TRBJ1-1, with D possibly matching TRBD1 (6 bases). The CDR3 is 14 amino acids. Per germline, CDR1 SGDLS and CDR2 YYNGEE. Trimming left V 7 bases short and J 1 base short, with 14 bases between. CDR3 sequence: CASSLGQKNTEAFF. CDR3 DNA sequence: TGTGCCAGCTCATTAGGACAGAAGAACACTGAAGCTTTCTTT.

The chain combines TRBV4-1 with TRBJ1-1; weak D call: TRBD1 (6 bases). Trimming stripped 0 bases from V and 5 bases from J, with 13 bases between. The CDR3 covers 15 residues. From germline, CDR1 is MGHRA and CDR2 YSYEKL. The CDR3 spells CASSQEGQGRTEAFF. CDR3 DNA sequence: TGCGCCAGCAGCCAAGAAGGGCAGGGGAGGACTGAAGCTTTCTTT.

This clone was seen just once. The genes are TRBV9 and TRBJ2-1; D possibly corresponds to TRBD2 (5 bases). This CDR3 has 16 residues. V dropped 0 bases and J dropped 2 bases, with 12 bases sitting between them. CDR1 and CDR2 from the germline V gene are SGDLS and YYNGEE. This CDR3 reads CASSVVGVAAYNEQFF. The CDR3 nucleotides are TGTGCCAGCAGCGTAGTCGGGGTTGCGGCCTACAATGAGCAGTTCTTC.

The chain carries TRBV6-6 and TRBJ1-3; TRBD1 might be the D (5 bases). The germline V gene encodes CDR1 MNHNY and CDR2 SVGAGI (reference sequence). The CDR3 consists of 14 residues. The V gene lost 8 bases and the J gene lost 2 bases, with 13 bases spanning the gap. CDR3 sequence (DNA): TGTGCCAGCCTCCTGGGGGGACCTGGAAACACCATATATTTT. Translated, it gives CASLLGGPGNTIYF.

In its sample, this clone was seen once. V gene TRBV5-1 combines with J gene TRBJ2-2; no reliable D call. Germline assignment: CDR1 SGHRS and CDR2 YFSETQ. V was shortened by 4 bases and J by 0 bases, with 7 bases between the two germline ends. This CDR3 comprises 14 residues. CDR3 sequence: CASSEDANTGELFF. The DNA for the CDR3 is TGCGCCAGCAGCGAGGACGCGAACACCGGGGAGCTGTTTTTT.

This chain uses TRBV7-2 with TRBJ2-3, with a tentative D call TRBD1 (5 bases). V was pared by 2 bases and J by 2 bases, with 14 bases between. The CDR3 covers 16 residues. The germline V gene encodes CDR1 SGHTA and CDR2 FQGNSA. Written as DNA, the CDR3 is TGTGCCAGCAGCTTACTTCTAAGGGGTCTCACAGATACGCAGTATTTT. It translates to CASSLLLRGLTDTQYF.

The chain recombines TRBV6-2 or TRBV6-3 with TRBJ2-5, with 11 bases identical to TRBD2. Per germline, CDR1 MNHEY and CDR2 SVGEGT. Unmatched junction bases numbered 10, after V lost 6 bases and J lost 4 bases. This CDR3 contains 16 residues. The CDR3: CASSTTSGSGVETQYF. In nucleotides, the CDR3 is TGTGCCAGCAGCACCACTAGCGGGAGTGGGGTAGAGACCCAGTACTTC.

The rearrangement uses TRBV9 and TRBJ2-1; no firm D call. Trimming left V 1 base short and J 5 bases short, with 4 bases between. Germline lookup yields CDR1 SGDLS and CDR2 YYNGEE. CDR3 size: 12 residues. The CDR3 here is CASSVLDNEQFF. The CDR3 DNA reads TGTGCCAGCAGCGTACTTGACAATGAGCAGTTCTTC.

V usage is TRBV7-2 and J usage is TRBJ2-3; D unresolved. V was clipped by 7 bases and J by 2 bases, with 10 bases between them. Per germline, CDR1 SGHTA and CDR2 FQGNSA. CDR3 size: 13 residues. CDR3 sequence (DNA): TGTGCCAGCACCCAATACAACACAGATACGCAGTATTTT. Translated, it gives CASTQYNTDTQYF.